What follows describes a single T cell receptor (beta chain). This clonotype was detected only a few times. No antigen is known for it. Per-nucleotide qualities are absent, and no much larger clonotype sits a single base away. Libraries were prepared through 5' RACE. Data came from an Illumina HiSeq 2500. A second PCR of roughly 7 to 11 cycles was performed with a sample-barcoded 5' primer and a J-beta primer mix. A template-switch 5' adaptor carrying 12 random nucleotides introduced a unique molecular identifier onto each TCR beta cDNA molecule. Each sample yielded at least 2.5 million CDR3-containing paired-end reads. All of the RNA was converted into first-strand cDNA using the Mint cDNA synthesis kit, with a TRBC-specific oligonucleotide serving as the primer. Following uracil-DNA glycosylase treatment, a first 18-cycle PCR with universal primers M1SS and BC2_uni_R was performed on all cDNA. As for the authors' bioinformatics: Normalization of each sample was performed by random selection of 1 million high-quality reads, each carrying a distinct molecular identifier. Instead of being binned into consensus sequences, reads with shared molecular identifiers were discarded. MiTCR, set to a Q25 quality threshold and the strictest error-elimination algorithm, was used for CDR3 identification, clonotype clustering and error correction. A nonparametric unseen species model with Euler transformation was used to estimate lower-bound total TCR beta diversity. TCRdb handled the public reads itself, with Q25 trimming in fastp and clone calling in MiXCR, and kept productive beta chains. All rows with the same CDR3 protein become a single entry with the most common DNA and genes. TCRdb, rather than the study authors, made the V and J calls. The sample includes hundreds of thousands of distinct CDR3 sequences, with less than 45% observed a single time. The ten top clones hold roughly 30% of the sample.

Trimming removed 3 bases from V and 2 bases from J, leaving 8 bases between the germline ends. The germline V gene sets CDR1 to ENHRY and CDR2 to SYGVKD. Including the terminal cysteine and phenylalanine, the CDR3 comprises 13 residues. CDR3 DNA is the only sequence kept; it has 39 bases, read in frame from the first base. The donors were under 40 Caucasian individuals from Russia, aged roughly 6 to 90 years, who were systemically healthy. Each donor gave about 9.7 milliliters of peripheral blood, drawn into EDTA-treated Vacutainer tubes. Ficoll-Paque density-gradient centrifugation was used to isolate PBMCs, with at least 6.5 million per sample. Trizol reagent was used to extract total RNA from the PBMCs, yielding at least 6 micrograms per sample. For every donor, flow cytometry on a PBMC aliquot measured the percentage of naive CD45RAhigh/CD27high T cells. The sample is drawn from a study of blood T cells in healthy people across ages (dated by TCRdb to the mid-2010s). About the study as a whole: In model experiments, template switching captured roughly one uniquely barcoded TCR beta cDNA molecule for every two T cells. Age-related changes in TCR beta repertoire diversity were measured in the study by deep sequencing normalized with unique cDNA molecular identifiers. Donors were grouped into four age groups: young (average approximately 15 years), middle-aged (39), aged (over 55) and long-lived (around 82). Donors of different ages were randomly distributed across sequencing lanes to avoid experimental bias. Using the same blood draw, the study looked at two additional independent replicas of 1 million unique cDNA reads for two donors, one aged 18 to 30 and the other aged 80 or older. The paper's findings and limits, for the study overall: Estimates of total diversity from one million sequenced T cells were regarded as lower bounds and underestimates. Compared with the aged group, more naive CD4+ T cells, fewer expanded clones and increased TCR diversity were shown by the long-lived group, suggesting age selection. The percentage of naive T cells measured by flow cytometry correlated strongly with observed TCR beta diversity. Bulk unsorted PBMC profiling prevented conclusive comparison of naive and antigen-experienced compartments. The CMV infection status of donors was not known, potentially confounding age-related changes in expanded clonotypes. Observed TCR beta diversity per million T cells fell roughly linearly with age, and a significant reduction was already apparent by age roughly 40.

The rearranged segments are TRBV10-3 and TRBJ2-7, with no confidently assigned D gene. The sample consisted of blood. This receptor was obtained from a man older than 75 in good health. The DNA sequence reads TGTGCCATCAGTGATGACCTAGCCTACGAGCAGTACTTC. The resulting protein is CAISDDLAYEQYF.